Shown below are 23 T cell receptor beta chains from a single sample sequenced in a study of blood T cell repertoires in COVID-19 (dated by TCRdb to between 2020 and 2021). The library relied on the immunoSEQ multiplex PCR assay. TCRdb carries this immuneACCESS record with in-frame sequences only. Its versions omit some clonotypes, under half of them owing to an unresolved V gene in the studies checked, with the rest unexplained. The sample contains approximately 260,000 clones, 84% of them found a single time. Together, the top ten hold roughly 8.6% of the sample. Material for sequencing was peripheral blood. The receptor set was obtained from a human donor in a cohort sampled during active COVID-19.

This clone has a single count. The chain recombines TRBV6-5 with TRBJ1-1, with D tentatively TRBD1 (5 bases). The CDR3 runs 13 residues. The ends were cut back, 7 bases at V and 6 bases at J, with 15 bases in the middle. The V gene's germline CDR1 is MNHEY and CDR2 SVGAGI. This CDR3 is CASKSRESAEAFF. CDR3 in DNA: TGTGCCAGCAAATCCAGGGAAAGCGCTGAAGCTTTCTTT.

The V and J genes are TRBV19 and TRBJ2-1, with D perhaps TRBD2 (5 bases). The CDR3 has 19 amino acids. V lost 3 bases and J lost 2, with 23 bases in between. From germline, CDR1 is LNHDA and CDR2 SQIVND (reference sequence). The CDR3: CASSIPPLFLGVAYNEQFF. CDR3 coding DNA: TGTGCCAGTAGTATTCCCCCTCTTTTTCTGGGAGTAGCCTACAATGAGCAGTTCTTC.

Remarks on this clone: Other DNA variants within this sample encode the same CDR3. The chain combines TRBV5-1 with TRBJ1-1, with 8 bases matching TRBD1. The CDR3 runs to 15 residues. Germline V gene lookup returns CDR1 SGHRS and CDR2 YFSETQ. J was trimmed by 0 bases and V by 1 base; bases with no gene match: 2. In DNA form, the CDR3 reads TGCGCCAGCAGCTTGAGGACAGGGATGAACACTGAAGCTTTCTTT. This translates into CASSLRTGMNTEAFF.

The rearrangement links TRBV2 to TRBJ2-7; 7 positions agree with TRBD1. V lost 4 bases, J lost 3 bases, and 12 bases stayed unmatched. Germline V CDR1 and CDR2: SNHLY, FYNNEI. The CDR3 covers 16 residues. The CDR3 loop is CASSGITGTEGYEQYF. CDR3 sequence (DNA): TGTGCCAGCAGTGGGATAACCGGGACAGAGGGCTACGAGCAGTACTTC.

The V call is TRBV6-5, the J call TRBJ1-1; tentative D call: TRBD1 (6 bases). CDR3 length: 12 residues. The germline V gene encodes CDR1 MNHEY and CDR2 SVGAGI. V lost 5 bases and J 7 bases, leaving 11 bases between the germline ends. CDR3 sequence: CASSQGRYEAFF. DNA for the CDR3: TGTGCCAGCAGTCAGGGGCGCTATGAAGCTTTCTTT.

The chain recombines TRBV7-8 with TRBJ1-1; D is uncertain. Germline CDR1 is SGHVS and CDR2 is FQNEAQ. The length of the CDR3 is 14 residues. V shed 5 bases and J shed 5 bases, with 15 bases lying between them. CDR3 in amino acids: CASSPLPTGTEAFF. The CDR3 coding sequence is TGTGCCAGCAGCCCACTTCCTACGGGGACTGAAGCTTTCTTT.

The chain employs TRBV7-3 and TRBJ1-1, with D perhaps TRBD1 (6 bases). Germline V CDR1 and CDR2: SGHTA, FQGTGA. Trimming took off 5 bases at V and 4 bases at J, with 17 bases between the two ends. The CDR3 runs to 15 residues. For the CDR3, the DNA is TGTGCCAGCAGCCCGACGAGGGGGGAGGGCACTGAAGCTTTCTTT. It is translated as CASSPTRGEGTEAFF.

The V call is TRBV7-8, the J call TRBJ1-1; TRBD1 might be the D (5 bases). CDR3 length equals 14 residues. The ends were cut back, 1 base at V and 3 bases at J, with 9 bases in the middle. In germline, CDR1 is SGHVS, CDR2 FQNEAQ. CDR3 bases: TGTGCCAGCAGCTTAGAGACAGACTACACTGAAGCTTTCTTT. Translated, it gives CASSLETDYTEAFF.

The rearrangement joins TRBV11-2 to TRBJ1-1, with 7 bases aligning to TRBD1. CDR1 SGHAT and CDR2 FQNNGV come from the germline V gene. J gave up 8 bases and V 2 bases, and 11 bases lay outside the gene matches. The length of the CDR3 is 15 residues. Here the CDR3 reads CASSLYRNRDREAFF. For the CDR3, the DNA is TGTGCCAGCAGCTTATATCGAAACCGGGACAGAGAAGCTTTCTTT.

In its sample, this clone was seen a few times. The chain recombines TRBV27 with TRBJ1-2; 9 nucleotides agree with TRBD1. The germline V gene encodes CDR1 MNHEY and CDR2 SMNVEV (reference sequence). The CDR3 is 16 residues long. V trimming: 5 bases; J trimming: 6 bases; junction bases outside the gene matches: 13. CDR3: CASSPLTRDRGNGYTF. CDR3 sequence (DNA): TGTGCCAGCAGTCCACTTACCCGCGACAGGGGGAATGGCTACACCTTC.

V gene TRBV7-4 combines with J gene TRBJ1-5, with 10 positions matching TRBD1. Germline CDR1 reads SGHVT; CDR2 reads SQSDAQ. The V gene end was trimmed by 5 bases and the J gene end by 0 bases; junction bases not matched to a gene: 13. CDR3 length equals 19 residues. The CDR3 DNA is TGTGCCAGCAGCCAAATCGTAGGACAGGGGGGTTATAGCAATCAGCCCCAGCATTTT. This sequence encodes CASSQIVGQGGYSNQPQHF.

This clone was counted a single time. The chain employs TRBV6-5 and TRBJ2-7, with 11 bases that match TRBD2. Germline V gives CDR1 MNHEY, CDR2 SVGAGI. The CDR3 has 15 residues. J was trimmed by 2 bases and V by 5 bases; bases with no gene match: 5. The CDR3 region has the DNA TGTGCCAGCAGTATAGCGGGAGGGACCCCCTACGAGCAGTACTTC. The encoded protein is CASSIAGGTPYEQYF.

This chain connects TRBV21-1 to TRBJ2-3; the table names TRBD1, a call not compared with the DNA. TRBV21-1 is assigned pseudogene status. This CDR3 is built from 15 residues. CDR3 residues: CASSNDRTSTDTQYF. The CDR3 bases are TGTGCCAGCAGCAATGACAGGACTAGCACAGATACGCAGTATTTT.

The chain has TRBV5-1 and TRBJ2-7, with D tentatively TRBD1 (6 bases). Between the trimmed V and J ends, which lost 2 bases and 6 bases, there was a span of 12 bases. CDR1 and CDR2 (germline): SGHRS, YFSETQ. CDR3 length: 13 residues. Here the CDR3 reads CASSFSRGGEQYF. The CDR3 DNA is TGCGCCAGCAGCTTTTCCAGGGGTGGCGAGCAGTACTTC.

The V gene is TRBV28, the J gene TRBJ1-6, with 10 nucleotides matching TRBD1. Germline assignment: CDR1 MDHEN and CDR2 SYDVKM. The junction had 8 bases not matched to a gene; V was cut back by 6 bases and J by 3 bases. The length of the CDR3 is 17 residues. CDR3 DNA sequence: TGTGCCAGCAGCACCGCCGGACAGGGGGACTATAATTCACCCCTCCACTTT. Encoded protein: CASSTAGQGDYNSPLHF.

V gene TRBV4-3 combines with J gene TRBJ2-7; 11 bases are a match to TRBD2. CDR1 LGHNA and CDR2 YSLEER come from the germline V gene. CDR3 length: 13 amino acids. The trim removed 4 bases at V and 7 bases at J, leaving 3 bases unmatched. The CDR3 bases are TGCGCCAGCAGCCGACGACTAGCGGGGGAGCAGTACTTC. Translation gives CASSRRLAGEQYF.

The CDR3 sequence: CASGTFETDTQYF. The CDR3 nucleotides are TGTGCCAGCGGGACATTCGAAACAGATACGCAGTATTTT. This rearrangement joins TRBV19 to TRBJ2-3; TRBD1 is a possible D gene (6 bases). V was trimmed by 9 bases and J by 3 bases, leaving 13 bases between them. The CDR3 covers 13 residues. The germline V gene has CDR1 LNHDA and CDR2 SQIVND (reference sequence).

This chain links TRBV19 with TRBJ1-5; tentatively, D is TRBD1 (6 bases). The CDR3 is made up of 15 amino acids. Per germline, CDR1 LNHDA and CDR2 SQIVND (reference sequence). The V and J ends lost 0 bases and 0 bases respectively, with 6 bases between them. CDR3 protein: CASSIDRGSNQPQHF. The CDR3, as DNA: TGTGCCAGTAGTATAGACAGGGGTAGCAATCAGCCCCAGCATTTT.

The J gene is TRBJ2-2, the V gene TRBV27, with D possibly being TRBD2 (5 bases). The CDR3 is made up of 14 amino acids. The germline V gene has CDR1 MNHEY and CDR2 SMNVEV (reference sequence). V was shortened by 4 bases and J by 1 base, with 7 bases between the two germline ends. The DNA for the CDR3 is TGTGCCAGCAGTTCCCGGGAGAACACCGGGGAGCTGTTTTTT. Its protein is CASSSRENTGELFF.

A word on this clone: The same CDR3 can be traced to other DNA sequences in this sample. The J gene is TRBJ1-1, the V gene TRBV6-5; 8 bases are shared with TRBD1. CDR3 length: 14 amino acids. CDR1 is MNHEY, CDR2 SVGAGI, per germline. V gave up 6 bases and J gave up 0 bases; unmatched junction bases: 3. The CDR3 bases are TGTGCCAGCAGGAGGGGACAGGTGAACACTGAAGCTTTCTTT. Its translation: CASRRGQVNTEAFF.

This chain connects TRBV4-2 to TRBJ2-5; 9 nucleotides match TRBD2. CDR1 is LGHNA, CDR2 YNFKEQ, per germline. J gave up 5 bases and V 3 bases, and 7 bases lay outside the gene matches. The CDR3 totals 15 residues. The CDR3 sequence: CASSQGGTSRETQYF. The CDR3 nucleotides read TGTGCCAGCAGCCAGGGTGGGACTAGCAGGGAGACCCAGTACTTC.

This chain joins TRBV7-8 and TRBJ1-5; D is perhaps TRBD1 (5 bases). V lost 4 bases and J 2 bases, leaving 6 bases between the germline ends. Germline CDR1 is SGHVS and CDR2 is FQNEAQ. The CDR3 is made up of 13 amino acids. CDR3 sequence reads: CASSSGGNQPQHF. In nucleotides, the CDR3 is TGTGCCAGCAGCTCGGGGGGCAATCAGCCCCAGCATTTT.

The chain recombines TRBV5-1 with TRBJ2-5, with 11 positions matching TRBD2. The CDR3 is 14 residues long. The junction had 2 bases not matched to a gene; V was cut back by 2 bases and J by 5 bases. Germline lookup yields CDR1 SGHRS and CDR2 YFSETQ. DNA of the CDR3: TGCGCCAGCAGCTTCGGACTAGCGGGTGAGACCCAGTACTTC. This sequence encodes CASSFGLAGETQYF.